The rows below give T cell receptor beta chains drawn from one sample of a study of tumor-infiltrating lymphocytes in localized non-small cell lung cancer. Measured with immunoSEQ multiplex PCR; TCRdb has only the in-frame clones, and not every one. The table includes 15,000 to 20,000 clones, roughly three quarters detected once. Sequencing was performed on lung tumor tissue. These TCRs come from a human donor with non-small cell lung cancer. CDR3s include the opening cysteine and the closing phenylalanine or tryptophan. Each record gives: D gene, V gene, CDR3 length, clone size, CDR3 protein. D genes are given only for firm matches. Clone size appears in some rows only: once, few, many, or a class for an expanded clone.

>-|TRBV10-2|13|-
CASSESPLTEAFF
>-|TRBV19|13|-
CATSQGYNQPQHF
>-|TRBV9|15|few
CASSPRGWENTEAFF
>-|TRBV28|14|-
CASSQTGVNTEAFF
>-|TRBV7-2|14|-
CASSSGTTKGELFF
>-|TRBV19|17|-
CASSIDHGPGGQETQYF
>-|TRBV7-6|14|few
CASSFDKDNSPLHF
>TRBD1|TRBV7-6|12|few
CASSRQGYEQFF
>TRBD1|TRBV6-1|13|-
CASRKTQGSTQYF
>-|TRBV11-3|14|-
CASSSSGHHYGYTF
>-|TRBV10-1|13|-
CASSVQGENEQFF
>-|TRBV25-1|13|-
CATTTASNTEAFF
>-|TRBV6-5|11|-
CASSERSEAFF
>-|TRBV2|15|-
CASSEGGRGLETQYF
>TRBD1|TRBV2|22|-
CASSEAANIRDRGKSGANVLTF
>TRBD1|TRBV7-8|15|-
CASSQQGAAYNEQFF
>-|TRBV6-5|16|-
CASSYSAQGYNSPLHF
>-|TRBV11-1|13|-
CASSSLVQETQYF